This T cell receptor (beta chain) was captured in a study of blood T cell repertoires in COVID-19 (dated by TCRdb to the early 2020s). With respect to the entire study: The collaborator samples originated in the United States, Italy and Spain and spanned the acute and convalescent phases of COVID-19. The repertoires were made available in a free public database intended to serve as a resource for research on the immune response to SARS-CoV-2. The material from the prospective study consisted of cDNA or gDNA derived from T cells, B-cell-depleted T cells, or PBMCs. The dataset comprised deeply sampled blood TCRbeta repertoires from subjects exposed to, actively infected with, or recovered from COVID-19. HLA class I and class II types, where available, came from metadata supplied by the sample provider rather than from assay-based typing. The samples were drawn from the first 160 participants of the ongoing ImmuneRACE study and from 1,200 or so subjects provided by 6 global collaborators. A de-identified subject ID, COVID-19 status, age in years and sex were almost always included in the sample metadata. What the study reported, not specific to this receptor: Clinical and demographic metadata were provided uncurated, with the amount varying by source and participant.

TCRbeta CDR3 regions were amplified from genomic DNA by means of the immunoSEQ Assay, a bias-controlled multiplex PCR. On the authors' methods: The number of nucleated cells in each sample was estimated by amplification of reference gene primers within the assay. To quantify the absolute abundance of each unique TCRbeta CDR3 rearrangement, sequence reads were collapsed and filtered. For each sample, productive Simpson clonality was calculated as the square root of Simpson's diversity index over productive rearrangements. The immuneACCESS repertoire file appears here via TCRdb, limited to in-frame rearrangements. These files lack a portion of the clones; in checked studies, under half of the deficit traces to unresolved V genes, and the cause of the others is not known. V and J calls and clone size follow that table, whereas D and trimming were derived from the DNA. In this sample the table shows roughly 70,000 clones, about 88% of which occur a single time. Approximately 10% of the sample belongs to the ten largest clones.

A note on this clone: There is no known antigen for this receptor. The junction does not match germline at one end; this may be a read error.

Whole blood was collected in K2EDTA tubes by collaborating institutions according to the institutions' own protocols. For TCRbeta analysis, collaborators shipped samples in one of three forms: frozen whole blood, isolated PBMCs, or DNA extracted from either of those sample types. The CDR3 has 17 amino acids, counting the end cysteine and phenylalanine. Only CDR3 DNA is held: 51 bases, read in frame from base 1. For CDR1 and CDR2, the germline V gene (reference sequence) lists SGHNT and YYREEE. Material: peripheral blood. The receptor's source is a man aged 80 or over with acute or convalescent COVID-19. The V and J segments used are TRBV5-4 and TRBJ2-3, with 8 middle bases fitting TRBD1. The CDR3 region: CASSPPGTGLPTHTQYF. The sequence in DNA is TGTGCCAGCAGTCCCCCCGGGACAGGCCTTCCCACACATACGCAGTATTTT.